These 19 T cell receptor beta chains originate from one sample sequenced in a study of T cells in Graves' hyperthyroidism and ophthalmopathy. Authors of the study amplified TCR beta CDR3 regions from RNA transcripts. Primed by the HTBI set, a first-round RT-PCR was run on the TCR CDR3. TCRdb re-called the multiplex PCR reads through MiXCR, storing one row per CDR3 protein. The sample has some 550,000 distinct CDR3 sequences; approximately 16% are singletons. The sample taken for sequencing was blood. The receptors were gathered from a woman in her thirties or forties with Graves' ophthalmopathy.

This clonotype was recorded at least ten times. The chain employs TRBV6-2 or TRBV6-3 and TRBJ1-2; possible D gene TRBD1, 6 bases. CDR1 is MNHEY, CDR2 SVGEGT, per germline. Between the trimmed V and J ends, which lost 2 bases and 8 bases, there was a span of 12 bases. The CDR3 covers 13 residues. The CDR3 DNA sequence: TGTGCCAGCAGTTACGACAGGCTGGGCGGCTACACCTTC. Protein sequence: CASSYDRLGGYTF.

This clonotype was recorded only once. This chain connects TRBV5-1 to TRBJ1-3; no firm D call. Germline CDR1 and CDR2: SGHRS and YFSETQ. V lost 6 bases, J lost 4 bases, and 11 bases lay in between. The CDR3 is 13 residues long. The CDR3 protein is CASNPGDGNTIYF. The CDR3 DNA reads TGCGCCAGCAACCCCGGTGACGGAAACACCATATATTTT. Full variable domain (rest looked up from reference TRBV5-1 and TRBJ1-3): KAGVTQTPRYLIKTRGQQVTLSCSPISGHRSVSWYQQTPGQGLQFLFEYFSETQRNKGNFPGRFSGRQFSNSRSEMNVSTLELGDSALYLCASNPGDGNTIYFGEGSWLTVV.

This clonotype has at least ten counts. The rearrangement uses TRBV20-1 and TRBJ2-7, with a weak D call TRBD2 (6 bases). Between the trimmed V and J ends, which lost 1 base and 3 bases, there was a span of 25 bases. Germline V gene data show CDR1 as DFQATT and CDR2 as SNEGSKA (reference sequence). The CDR3 totals 18 residues. The CDR3 loop reads CSARANGLLTRDVYEQYF. As DNA, the CDR3 is TGCAGTGCTAGAGCCAACGGTCTCCTTACGCGGGACGTCTACGAGCAGTACTTC.

In its sample, this clonotype was seen a few times. The rearrangement joins TRBV28 to TRBJ2-1, with 7 bases aligning to TRBD1. The V segment lost 6 bases and the J segment 0 bases; nucleotides outside the gene matches: 8. CDR1 MDHEN and CDR2 SYDVKM come from the germline V gene. There are 16 residues in the CDR3. The CDR3 spells CASRLPQGSSYNEQFF. The CDR3 DNA is TGTGCCAGCAGATTACCACAGGGGTCCTCCTACAATGAGCAGTTCTTC. Combining the CDR3 with reference TRBV28 and TRBJ2-1 gives the whole variable domain DVKVTQSSRYLVKRTGEKVFLECVQDMDHENMFWYRQDPGLGLRLIYFSYDVKMKEKGDIPEGYSVSREKKERFSLILESASTNQTSMYLCASRLPQGSSYNEQFFGPGTRLTVL.

At least ten counts were recorded for this clonotype. The chain combines TRBV18 with TRBJ1-1, with 8 bases that match TRBD1. CDR3 length equals 15 residues. CDR1 is KGHSH, CDR2 LQKENI, per germline. Trimming took 3 bases from V and 1 from J; bases not matched to a gene: 4. CDR3 residues: CASSPGTGANTEAFF. The DNA of the CDR3 is TGTGCCAGCTCACCTGGGACAGGAGCGAACACTGAAGCTTTCTTT.

Written as DNA, the CDR3 is TGCAGTGCTCGACGGACAGCCAACACCGGGGAGCTGTTTTTT. Translation gives CSARRTANTGELFF. The J gene is TRBJ2-2, the V gene TRBV20-1; perhaps TRBD1 as D (6 bases). The CDR3 spans 14 residues. V lost 5 bases and J lost 2, with 12 bases in between. Germline V gives CDR1 DFQATT, CDR2 SNEGSKA (reference sequence).

This chain uses TRBV6-1 with TRBJ1-1; D gene ambiguous. Per germline, CDR1 MNHNS and CDR2 SASEGT. V shed 8 bases and J shed 8 bases, with 18 bases lying between them. This CDR3 spans 13 amino acids. The CDR3 here is CASRIDRNLEAFF. The CDR3 nucleotides are TGTGCCAGCCGGATAGACCGCAACTTAGAAGCTTTCTTT.

The gene calls are TRBV20-1 and TRBJ2-7, with D perhaps TRBD1 or TRBD2 (5 bases each). The germline V gene encodes CDR1 DFQATT and CDR2 SNEGSKA (reference sequence). V gave up 2 bases and J gave up 6 bases, with 23 bases separating them. The CDR3 is 16 residues long. The CDR3 nucleotides are TGCAGTGCTAGACCACGCCGGGACCTAGCATTACGCGAGCAGTACTTC. Translating it yields CSARPRRDLALREQYF.

The genes are TRBV7-6 and TRBJ2-2, with D tentatively TRBD2 (6 bases). Per the germline V gene, CDR1 is SGHVS and CDR2 is FNYEAQ. The V end was cut by 5 bases, the J end by 1 base, with 14 bases between. There are 16 residues in the CDR3. CDR3 loop: CASSPGGYRNTGELFF. CDR3 sequence (DNA): TGTGCCAGCAGCCCAGGAGGGTACAGGAACACCGGGGAGCTGTTTTTT.

This clonotype was found many times. The chain combines TRBV2 with TRBJ2-2; possibly TRBD2 for D (5 bases). Trimming left V 4 bases short and J 2 bases short, with 11 bases between. Germline V gene sequence: CDR1 SNHLY, CDR2 FYNNEI. CDR3 length: 15 amino acids. CDR3 region: CASSGEIANTGELFF. CDR3 nucleotides: TGTGCCAGCAGTGGGGAGATTGCCAACACCGGGGAGCTGTTTTTT.

Note on this clonotype: A clone one base away is much larger, so this may be a read error. As the CDR3 is not closed by the conserved phenylalanine or tryptophan, this likely results from a read error. The V gene is TRBV30, the J gene TRBJ1-6, with D unclear. Looked up from germline, CDR1 is GTSNPN and CDR2 is SVGIG (reference sequence). V was pared by 1 base and J by 10 bases, with 5 bases between. CDR3 length: 11 residues. In DNA form, the CDR3 reads TGTGCCTGGAGTGGTCGGTCACCCCTCCACTTA. Translating gives CAWSGRSPLHL.

The sample holds a few counts of this clonotype. The V call is TRBV7-2, the J call TRBJ2-7; no definite D call. CDR1 and CDR2 (germline): SGHTA, FQGNSA. V lost 3 bases, J lost 0 bases, and 12 bases lay in between. This CDR3 has 15 amino acids. Here the CDR3 reads CASSFARSSSYEQYF. The CDR3 DNA is TGTGCCAGCAGCTTTGCGCGGTCCAGCTCCTACGAGCAGTACTTC.

This clonotype was detected ten times or more. The rearrangement joins TRBV28 to TRBJ1-5; tentative D call: TRBD1 (6 bases). The germline V and J ends were trimmed by 6 bases and 2 bases, with 17 bases remaining between them. CDR3 size: 16 residues. Germline V gene sequence: CDR1 MDHEN, CDR2 SYDVKM. The CDR3 region has the DNA TGTGCCAGCAGCCCGGGGTGGGGGGGCCGCAATCAGCCCCAGCATTTT. Protein sequence: CASSPGWGGRNQPQHF.

V and J are TRBV18 and TRBJ1-5; 7 nucleotides agree with TRBD1. Losses at the gene ends were 4 bases for V and 6 bases for J; bases not matched to a gene: 9. Germline V lookup: CDR1 KGHSH, CDR2 LQKENI. The CDR3 extends over 15 amino acids. CDR3: CASSRTKDRSQPQHF. The CDR3 DNA reads as TGTGCCAGCTCACGGACAAAGGACAGGAGTCAGCCCCAGCATTTT.

This sequence joins TRBV6-6 and TRBJ2-7; D assignment may be TRBD1 or TRBD2 (5 bases each). Germline V gene lookup returns CDR1 MNHNY and CDR2 SVGAGI (reference sequence). The CDR3 runs 14 residues. The germline V and J ends were trimmed by 2 bases and 6 bases, with 14 bases remaining between them. CDR3 DNA sequence: TGTGCCAGCAGTTACGCCCGGGACGGAAGCGAGCAGTACTTC. Amino acid sequence: CASSYARDGSEQYF.

The sample holds many counts of this clonotype. This chain links TRBV7-8 with TRBJ2-7; D may be TRBD2 (5 bases). Trimming removed 7 bases at V and 4 bases at J, with 17 bases between. Per germline, CDR1 SGHVS and CDR2 FQNEAQ. This CDR3 has 14 amino acids. CDR3 amino acids: CASTQDFRSYEQYF. CDR3 DNA: TGTGCCAGCACCCAGGACTTTCGAAGTTACGAGCAGTACTTC.

This clonotype has a count of ten or more. The chain combines TRBV6-1 with TRBJ1-6; 7 nucleotides match TRBD1. Germline V gene sequence: CDR1 MNHNS, CDR2 SASEGT. The ends lost 6 bases at V and 8 bases at J; junction bases unmatched: 10. This CDR3 is built from 15 residues. CDR3 protein: CASRETGLRDSPLHF. CDR3 bases: TGTGCCAGCAGAGAGACAGGGCTTAGGGATTCACCCCTCCACTTT.

The V and J genes are TRBV28 and TRBJ2-7; perhaps D is TRBD1 or TRBD2 (5 bases each). CDR3 length equals 15 residues. Germline V gene sequence: CDR1 MDHEN, CDR2 SYDVKM. V was trimmed by 1 base and J by 6 bases, leaving 16 bases between them. DNA of the CDR3: TGTGCCAGCAGTTTATTGTGGGGGAAAGGTATCGAGCAGTACTTC. This codes for CASSLLWGKGIEQYF.

The chain has TRBV11-2 and TRBJ2-1; 13 positions agree with TRBD2. The length of the CDR3 is 18 residues. Looked up from germline, CDR1 is SGHAT and CDR2 is FQNNGV. The J segment lost 4 bases and the V segment lost 5 bases, leaving 11 bases of the junction unmatched. In DNA, the CDR3 is TGTGCCAGCAGCCAGGGACTAGCGGGACCCACGGGTTACAATGAGCAGTTCTTC. Translation gives CASSQGLAGPTGYNEQFF.